One sample yielded the 31 T cell receptor beta chains listed below, sequenced in a study of memory CD4+ T cells and cytomegalovirus serostatus. Sequencing was performed with immunoSEQ multiplex PCR; in TCRdb, only in-frame clones are kept and a portion is missing. The data show 55,000 to 65,000 clones, 82% seen once. Single viable CD3+CD4+CD8-CD45RO+ cells were sorted as the memory CD4+ T cells. Material: memory CD4+ T cells from blood. These receptors were obtained from an adult in good health and CMV-seronegative.

This rearrangement joins TRBV6-1 to TRBJ2-5; D ambiguous. The J call may be in error: the DNA end matches TRBJ2-7 better. This CDR3 spans 16 amino acids. Germline lookup yields CDR1 MNHNS and CDR2 SASEGT. The CDR3 DNA reads as TGTGCCAGCAGTGAAGCTCCCACGACGATAGGCTACGAGCAGTACTTC. Translating gives CASSEAPTTIGYEQYF.

A few counts support this clone. J is TRBJ1-1 and V is TRBV2; unclear D gene. This CDR3 has 15 residues. The germline V gene has CDR1 SNHLY and CDR2 FYNNEI. V was cut by 7 bases and J by 1 base, with 16 bases left in between. Written as DNA, the CDR3 is TGTGCCAGCACGAAAGCGGGTTTGGAGAACACTGAAGCTTTCTTT. Its translation: CASTKAGLENTEAFF.

The chain carries TRBV15 and TRBJ2-3; D remains ambiguous. The V gene lost 5 bases and the J gene lost 1 base, with 10 bases spanning the gap. In germline, CDR1 is LNHNV, CDR2 YYDKDF (reference sequence). CDR3 length equals 14 residues. The CDR3 region is CATSPRWGTDTQYF. CDR3 in DNA: TGTGCCACCAGCCCGCGTTGGGGCACAGATACGCAGTATTTT.

The J gene is TRBJ1-6, the V gene TRBV4-2; 7 bases are a match to TRBD1. After removal of 4 bases from V and 9 bases from J, the junction contained 3 bases not matched to a gene. Germline assignment: CDR1 LGHNA and CDR2 YNFKEQ. The CDR3 contains 13 residues. The CDR3 is CASSPDRASPLHF. In DNA, the CDR3 is TGTGCCAGCAGCCCTGACAGGGCTTCACCCCTCCACTTT.

V usage is TRBV6-6 and J usage is TRBJ2-2; D gene uncertain. Trimming removed 0 bases at V and 6 bases at J, with 8 bases between. Germline V gives CDR1 MNHNY, CDR2 SVGAGI (reference sequence). The CDR3 contains 14 residues. The CDR3 DNA reads as TGTGCCAGCAGTTACTCTAGGGTGCCCGGGGAGCTGTTTTTT. Encoded protein: CASSYSRVPGELFF.

The chain employs TRBV5-6 and TRBJ1-5, with D perhaps matching TRBD1 (5 bases). The germline CDR1 and CDR2 sequences are SGHDT and YYEEEE. This CDR3 has 16 amino acids. Trimming took 4 bases from V and 6 from J, leaving 20 bases between them. For the CDR3, the DNA is TGTGCCAGCAGCGGTGGAGGTGGCGGGGGAGGTCAGCCCCAGCATTTT. The encoded protein is CASSGGGGGGGQPQHF.

This clone was seen more than once but under ten times. The chain is built from TRBV9 and TRBJ1-3; possibly TRBD1 for D (5 bases). CDR1 is SGDLS, CDR2 YYNGEE, per germline. The CDR3 has 18 residues. Trimming shortened V by 3 bases and J by 0 bases, and 19 bases separated the two germline ends. CDR3 in DNA: TGTGCCAGCAGCGCGCTCCGGGGAAAAGGGGACTCTGGAAACACCATATATTTT. Amino acids: CASSALRGKGDSGNTIYF.

The chain combines TRBV18 with TRBJ2-1; D is ambiguous. V was shortened by 5 bases and J by 4 bases, with 9 bases between the two germline ends. Germline assignment: CDR1 KGHSH and CDR2 LQKENI. The CDR3 is made up of 13 amino acids. Written as DNA, the CDR3 is TGTGCCAGCTCATTCCTAGGGTACAATGAGCAGTTCTTC. It is translated as CASSFLGYNEQFF.

The chain couples TRBV5-8 to TRBJ1-2, with a possible D match to TRBD1 (6 bases). V was shortened by 4 bases and J by 3 bases, with 10 bases between the two germline ends. CDR3 length: 13 amino acids. Germline V gene sequence: CDR1 SGHTS, CDR2 YDEGEE. CDR3 nucleotides: TGTGCCAGCAGCCGGACAGCAGACTATGGCTACACCTTC. This codes for CASSRTADYGYTF.

The rearrangement uses TRBV28 and TRBJ1-3, with 9 bases matching TRBD1. Germline CDR1 MDHEN, CDR2 SYDVKM. V was clipped by 6 bases and J by 4 bases; unmatched bases: 7. The CDR3 is 15 residues long. The CDR3 sequence: CASSLPGQGGNTIYF. The CDR3 region has the DNA TGTGCCAGCAGCCTCCCCGGACAGGGGGGAAACACCATATATTTT.

The V and J genes are TRBV18 and TRBJ2-6; weak D call: TRBD1 (6 bases). The CDR3 extends over 18 amino acids. Germline values: CDR1 KGHSH, CDR2 LQKENI. V was trimmed by 1 base and J by 2 bases, leaving 15 bases between them. The CDR3 DNA is TGTGCCAGCTCACCACAGAGCAGGGGTAGTGCTGGGGCCAACGTCCTGACTTTC. Translated, it gives CASSPQSRGSAGANVLTF.

The chain links TRBV7-2 to TRBJ1-2; 9 bases map to TRBD1. The CDR3 contains 16 residues. In germline, CDR1 is SGHTA, CDR2 FQGNSA. V trimming: 3 bases; J trimming: 1 base; junction bases outside the gene matches: 6. CDR3 in DNA: TGTGCCAGCAGCTTTGCCCCGACAGGGGGTAACTATGGCTACACCTTC. Protein product: CASSFAPTGGNYGYTF.

The rearrangement joins TRBV6-1 to TRBJ2-7; D not certain. CDR1 is MNHNS, CDR2 SASEGT, per germline. V was shortened by 1 base and J by 0 bases, with 10 bases between the two germline ends. This CDR3 contains 15 residues. CDR3 region: CASSEVTASSYEQYF. The CDR3 coding sequence is TGTGCCAGCAGTGAAGTCACGGCAAGCTCCTACGAGCAGTACTTC.

The chain links TRBV6-1 to TRBJ2-7, with a possible D match to TRBD1 (6 bases). Germline lookup yields CDR1 MNHNS and CDR2 SASEGT. With 7 bases removed from V and 1 base from J, the gap between germline ends came to 8 bases. The CDR3 consists of 12 residues. The CDR3, as DNA: TGTGCCAGCATCGGACAGTCCTACGAGCAGTACTTC. The encoded protein is CASIGQSYEQYF.

The V gene is TRBV6-6, the J gene TRBJ1-2, with D perhaps TRBD1 (5 bases). The CDR3 spans 15 residues. Trimming cost V 0 bases and J 8 bases, with 16 bases left between them. Per germline, CDR1 MNHNY and CDR2 SVGAGI (reference sequence). The DNA for the CDR3 is TGTGCCAGCAGTTACTCAGAGACAGCCTCTCAGGGCTACACCTTC. This sequence encodes CASSYSETASQGYTF.

This clone was seen once. The chain uses TRBV6-6 and TRBJ2-7, with no clear D. Germline CDR1 and CDR2: MNHNY and SVGAGI (reference sequence). Trimming cost V 8 bases and J 7 bases, with 9 bases left between them. The CDR3 runs to 10 residues. The CDR3 coding sequence is TGTGCCAGCGGTTTGGGGGAGCAGTACTTC. Residues: CASGLGEQYF.

V and J are TRBV7-2 and TRBJ2-1; possibly TRBD1 for D (5 bases). This CDR3 is built from 12 residues. Germline CDR1 SGHTA, CDR2 FQGNSA. Between the trimmed V and J ends, which lost 0 bases and 9 bases, there was a span of 6 bases. CDR3 residues: CASSLAQGEQFF. The CDR3 nucleotides are TGTGCCAGCAGCTTAGCGCAGGGTGAGCAGTTCTTC.

The J gene is TRBJ1-2, the V gene TRBV28; 7 bases are shared with TRBD1. J gave up 3 bases and V 6 bases, and 4 bases lay outside the gene matches. The CDR3 covers 13 residues. The germline V gene encodes CDR1 MDHEN and CDR2 SYDVKM. CDR3 region: CASRTTGDYGYTF. The CDR3 DNA reads TGTGCCAGCAGAACCACAGGGGACTATGGCTACACCTTC.

The chain has TRBV28 and TRBJ1-4, with 8 bases identical to TRBD1. The germline gives CDR1 MDHEN, CDR2 SYDVKM. There are 14 residues in the CDR3. V gave up 4 bases and J gave up 7 bases; unmatched junction bases: 5. The CDR3 DNA reads TGTGCCAGCAGTTCGACAGGGGAGGGTGAAAAACTGTTTTTT. This translates into CASSSTGEGEKLFF.

The V gene is TRBV6-5, the J gene TRBJ2-2, with TRBD2 matching 8 bases. CDR3 length: 15 residues. Trimming at V came to 4 bases and at J to 5 bases, leaving 6 bases not matched to a gene. The germline gives CDR1 MNHEY, CDR2 SVGAGI. The CDR3 reads CASSLAGRETGELFF. In DNA, the CDR3 is TGTGCCAGCAGTTTAGCGGGGCGGGAAACCGGGGAGCTGTTTTTT.

This clone came up a few times. The chain is built from TRBV7-8 and TRBJ2-5; TRBD2 might be the D (6 bases). The V and J ends lost 5 bases and 4 bases respectively, with 14 bases between them. This CDR3 spans 14 amino acids. The germline V gene encodes CDR1 SGHVS and CDR2 FQNEAQ. CDR3 in DNA: TGTGCCAGCAGCCGGGACTCCCTTAGAGAGACCCAGTACTTC. This translates into CASSRDSLRETQYF. Filled out from reference TRBV7-8 and TRBJ2-5, the complete variable domain reads GAGVSQSPRYKVAKRGQDVALRCDPISGHVSLFWYQQALGQGPEFLTYFQNEAQLDKSGLPSDRFFAERPEGSVSTLKIQRTQQEDSAVYLCASSRDSLRETQYFGPGTRLLVL.

The chain recombines TRBV28 with TRBJ2-3; the D is unclear. Per the germline V gene, CDR1 is MDHEN and CDR2 is SYDVKM. The ends were cut back, 8 bases at V and 8 bases at J, with 17 bases in the middle. The CDR3 runs to 13 residues. This chain's CDR3 is CASEQMGRATQYF. The CDR3, as DNA: TGTGCCAGCGAACAGATGGGTAGGGCTACGCAGTATTTT.

The rearrangement uses TRBV7-2 and TRBJ2-1; TRBD2 aligns across 8 bases. This CDR3 region has 14 residues. Germline V gene data show CDR1 as SGHTA and CDR2 as FQGNSA. The V and J ends lost 4 bases and 4 bases, in that order; junction bases with no gene match: 3. For the CDR3, the DNA is TGTGCCAGCAGCTATACTAGCGGATACAATGAGCAGTTCTTC. Protein sequence: CASSYTSGYNEQFF.

The chain carries TRBV5-6 and TRBJ1-2, with a weak D call TRBD1 (5 bases). Germline CDR1 and CDR2: SGHDT and YYEEEE. V lost 0 bases, J lost 13 bases, and 22 bases lay in between. The CDR3 is 15 residues long. The CDR3 bases are TGTGCCAGCAGCTTGGTTGGCAGGGAGTTCGTCGGTAGCACCTTC. This translates into CASSLVGREFVGSTF.

The chain has TRBV28 and TRBJ1-2; D gene uncertain. Germline V lookup: CDR1 MDHEN, CDR2 SYDVKM. The V gene lost 2 bases and the J gene lost 12 bases, with 16 bases spanning the gap. The CDR3 runs to 13 residues. The CDR3 loop reads CASSLGTRTTDTF. In DNA, the CDR3 is TGTGCCAGCAGTTTAGGAACCAGAACGACCGACACCTTC.

The gene calls are TRBV6-6 and TRBJ2-7; 11 nucleotides align to TRBD1. The CDR3 runs to 15 residues. J was trimmed by 6 bases and V by 5 bases; bases with no gene match: 9. The germline V gene has CDR1 MNHNY and CDR2 SVGAGI (reference sequence). The CDR3 reads CASSRRGQGVVEQYF. As DNA, the CDR3 is TGTGCCAGCAGTCGTCGGGGACAGGGGGTTGTCGAGCAGTACTTC.

V usage is TRBV7-2 and J usage is TRBJ1-3, with a tentative D call TRBD1 (5 bases). The CDR3 consists of 14 residues. Germline V CDR1 and CDR2: SGHTA, FQGNSA. Trimming stripped 4 bases from V and 4 bases from J, with 11 bases between. CDR3 loop: CASSSPGPGNTIYF. As DNA, the CDR3 is TGTGCCAGCAGCTCCCCAGGGCCCGGAAACACCATATATTTT.

In this sample, this clone turned up once. The V gene is TRBV5-6, the J gene TRBJ2-3; the D is unclear. This CDR3 is built from 15 residues. V was shortened by 5 bases and J by 2 bases, with 15 bases between the two germline ends. Germline V gives CDR1 SGHDT, CDR2 YYEEEE. The CDR3 DNA follows: TGTGCCAGCAGTCCGGACCGTCTTACCACAGATACGCAGTATTTT. Translation: CASSPDRLTTDTQYF.

The gene calls are TRBV5-1 and TRBJ1-1; D remains ambiguous. Trimming stripped 1 base from V and 1 base from J, with 8 bases between. The germline gives CDR1 SGHRS, CDR2 YFSETQ. The CDR3 runs 14 residues. Written as DNA, the CDR3 is TGCGCCAGCAGCTTGAGTCAGTCGAACACTGAAGCTTTCTTT. This gives the protein CASSLSQSNTEAFF.

The genes are TRBV18 and TRBJ1-4; no definite D call. The germline gives CDR1 KGHSH, CDR2 LQKENI. The CDR3 extends over 13 amino acids. V dropped 2 bases and J dropped 8 bases, with 9 bases sitting between them. Written as DNA, the CDR3 is TGTGCCAGCTCACCAGGGCACGCCGAAAAACTGTTTTTT. Its protein is CASSPGHAEKLFF.

V and J are TRBV30 and TRBJ2-2; 14 positions agree with TRBD2. With 4 bases clipped from V and 6 bases from J, the junction kept 4 bases outside the gene matches. CDR3 length: 15 amino acids. Germline lookup yields CDR1 GTSNPN and CDR2 SVGIG (reference sequence). The CDR3 loop is CAWKVGLAGAGELFF. CDR3 nucleotides: TGTGCCTGGAAGGTGGGACTAGCGGGGGCCGGGGAGCTGTTTTTT.